Listed below are T cell receptor beta chains from one sample, sequenced in a study of cytomegalovirus exposure and HLA in healthy donors. The data were produced by immunoSEQ multiplex PCR, yet TCRdb's version contains in-frame clones alone and is incomplete. The table includes under 400,000 clones, 70% to 90% detected once. Sequenced material: PBMCs. The source of these receptors is a woman under 30 in good health and CMV-seronegative. CDR3s include the opening cysteine and the closing phenylalanine or tryptophan. A D gene is named only where the DNA matches it firmly. Clone sizes are given selectively: once, few, many, or a class where the clone is expanded.

v_gene,abundance,d_gene,j_gene,len,CDR3aa,CDR3nt
TRBV5-1,NA,NA,TRBJ1-5,16,CASSPAGPFESQPQHF,TGCGCCAGCAGCCCGGCGGGCCCCTTTGAGAGTCAGCCCCAGCATTTT
TRBV12-5,NA,TRBD2,TRBJ2-3,21,CASGPGGGGTSGRAGTDTQYF,TGTGCTAGTGGTCCCGGAGGCGGGGGGACTAGCGGGAGGGCTGGCACAGATACGCAGTATTTT
TRBV7-9,few,NA,TRBJ2-5,16,CASSLNPGARSETQYF,TGTGCCAGCAGCTTAAATCCGGGAGCTCGTTCCGAGACCCAGTACTTC
TRBV30,NA,NA,TRBJ2-7,11,CGVRSFYEQYF,TGTGGAGTACGGTCGTTCTACGAGCAGTACTTC
TRBV6-6,NA,NA,TRBJ1-2,12,CASSGQSYGYTF,TGTGCCAGCAGTGGACAATCCTATGGCTACACCTTC
TRBV6-4,NA,NA,TRBJ2-2,11,CASSNTGELFF,TGTGCCAGCAGCAATACCGGGGAGCTGTTTTTT
TRBV7-9,NA,TRBD1,TRBJ1-1,14,CASSATGQGGEAFF,TGTGCCAGCAGCGCAACGGGACAGGGGGGCGAAGCTTTCTTT
TRBV16,few,NA,TRBJ2-1,11,CASSYYNEQFF,TGTGCCAGCAGCTACTACAATGAGCAGTTCTTC
TRBV4-1,NA,NA,TRBJ2-7,17,CASSLNAGAGGTYEQYF,TGCGCCAGCAGCCTCAATGCGGGGGCCGGGGGGACCTACGAGCAGTACTTC
TRBV6-5,NA,NA,TRBJ1-5,14,CARNPGAPNQPQHF,TGTGCCAGGAACCCAGGGGCGCCCAATCAGCCCCAGCATTTT
TRBV11-2,NA,TRBD2,TRBJ2-3,18,CASSLFWLAGGITDTQYF,TGTGCCAGCAGCTTATTCTGGCTAGCGGGGGGCATCACAGATACGCAGTATTTT
TRBV11-2,NA,TRBD2,TRBJ2-1,18,CASSPSYYGSGGYNEQFF,TGTGCCAGCAGCCCGTCTTATTATGGTAGCGGGGGATACAATGAGCAGTTCTTC
TRBV27,NA,NA,TRBJ2-7,12,CASSSSSYEQYF,TGTGCCAGCAGTTCGAGCTCCTACGAGCAGTACTTC
TRBV28,once,TRBD1,TRBJ1-4,17,CASSRFVRGQTDEKLFF,TGTGCCAGCAGTCGCTTCGTCAGGGGGCAAACGGATGAAAAACTGTTTTTT
TRBV6-1,once,TRBD2,TRBJ2-7,15,CASSDADSGFYEQYF,TGTGCCAGCAGTGACGCCGATAGCGGGTTCTACGAGCAGTACTTC
TRBV19,NA,TRBD2,TRBJ2-2,16,CASDLAGGPNTGELFF,TGTGCCAGCGATTTAGCGGGAGGGCCTAACACCGGGGAGCTGTTTTTT
TRBV6-5,NA,TRBD2,TRBJ2-3,15,CASSLRDYGTDTQYF,TGTGCCAGCAGCCTCCGGGACTACGGCACAGATACGCAGTATTTT
TRBV28,NA,TRBD1,TRBJ2-1,14,CASSWGDRYNEQFF,TGTGCCAGCAGTTGGGGGGACAGGTACAATGAGCAGTTCTTC
TRBV28,once,TRBD1,TRBJ1-6,14,CASSLQGANSPLHF,TGTGCCAGCAGTTTGCAGGGGGCGAACTCACCCCTCCACTTT
TRBV5-4,NA,TRBD2,TRBJ2-7,17,CASSRPGTSGGASEQYF,TGTGCCAGCAGCCGACCAGGGACTAGCGGGGGGGCCTCCGAGCAGTACTTC
TRBV28,NA,NA,TRBJ1-5,15,CASTGTAGGNQPQHF,TGTGCCAGCACTGGGACGGCGGGGGGCAATCAGCCCCAGCATTTT
TRBV30,NA,TRBD1,TRBJ2-5,15,CAWSAGQGASGTQYF,TGTGCCTGGAGTGCGGGACAGGGGGCCTCAGGGACCCAGTACTTC
TRBV10-2,NA,NA,TRBJ1-1,12,CASRQAYAEAFF,TGCGCCAGCAGGCAGGCTTACGCTGAAGCTTTCTTT
TRBV4-2,NA,TRBD2,TRBJ2-7,17,CASSQGLAIIGGDEQYF,TGTGCCAGCAGCCAAGGACTAGCGATAATTGGGGGGGACGAGCAGTACTTC
TRBV4-1,few,TRBD2,TRBJ2-5,15,CASSLLAGGQETQYF,TGCGCCAGCAGCCTACTAGCGGGGGGGCAAGAGACCCAGTACTTC
TRBV11-2,NA,TRBD1,TRBJ1-2,15,CASSSLRQGRNPYTF,TGTGCCAGCAGCTCTCTCCGACAGGGGCGCAACCCTTACACCTTC
TRBV7-9,NA,NA,TRBJ1-4,12,CASSPLTGGITF,TGTGCCAGCAGCCCTTTGACAGGAGGTATCACTTTT
TRBV18,NA,TRBD1,TRBJ1-4,15,CASSPTGVRNEKLFF,TGTGCCAGCTCACCCACAGGGGTCCGGAATGAAAAACTGTTTTTT
TRBV5-1,once,TRBD2,TRBJ2-6,18,CASSSSGTSASGANVLTF,TGCGCCAGCAGCTCATCCGGGACTAGCGCGTCTGGGGCCAACGTCCTGACTTTC